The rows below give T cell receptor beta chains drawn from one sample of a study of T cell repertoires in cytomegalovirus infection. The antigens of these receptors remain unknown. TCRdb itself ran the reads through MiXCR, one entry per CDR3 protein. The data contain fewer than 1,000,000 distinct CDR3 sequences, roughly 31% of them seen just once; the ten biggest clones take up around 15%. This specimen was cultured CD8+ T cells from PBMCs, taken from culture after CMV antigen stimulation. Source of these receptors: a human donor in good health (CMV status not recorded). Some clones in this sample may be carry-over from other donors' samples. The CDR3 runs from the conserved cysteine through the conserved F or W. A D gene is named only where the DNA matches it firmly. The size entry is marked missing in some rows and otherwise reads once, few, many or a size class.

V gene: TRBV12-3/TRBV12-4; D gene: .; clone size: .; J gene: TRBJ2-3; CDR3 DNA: TGTGCCAGCAGGAAGGGGCAGCGCACAGATACGCAGTATTTT; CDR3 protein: CASRKGQRTDTQYF
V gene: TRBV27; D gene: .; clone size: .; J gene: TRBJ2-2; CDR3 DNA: TGTGCCAGCAGTTTCAGGGCCCGGGTCACCGGGGAGCTGTTTTTT; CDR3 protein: CASSFRARVTGELFF
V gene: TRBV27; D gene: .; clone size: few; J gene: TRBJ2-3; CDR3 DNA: TGTGCCAGCGGGTACCTGGGGCTGACAGATACGCAGTATTTT; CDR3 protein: CASGYLGLTDTQYF
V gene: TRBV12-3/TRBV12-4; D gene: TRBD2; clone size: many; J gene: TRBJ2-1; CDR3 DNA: TGTGCCAGTATTAGCGGGGGTCATCCCTACAATGAGCAGTTCTTC; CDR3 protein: CASISGGHPYNEQFF
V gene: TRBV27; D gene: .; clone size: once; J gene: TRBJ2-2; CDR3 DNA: TGTGCCAACAGACTCGCCACAGGGCCCGGGGAGCTGTTTTTT; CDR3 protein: CANRLATGPGELFF
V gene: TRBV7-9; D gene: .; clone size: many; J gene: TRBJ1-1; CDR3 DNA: TGTGCCAGCAGCTTAGCGTTACGACAGGCGGGCATGAACACTGAAGCTTTCTTT; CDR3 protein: CASSLALRQAGMNTEAFF
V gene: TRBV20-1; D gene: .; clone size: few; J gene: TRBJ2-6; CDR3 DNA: TGCAGTGCTAGGGAAGGGACTGGGGCCAACGTCCTGACTTTC; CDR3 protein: CSAREGTGANVLTF
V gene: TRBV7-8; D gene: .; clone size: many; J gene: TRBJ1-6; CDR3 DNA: TGTGCCAGCAGCTTAGGGCGATATAATTCACCCCTCCACTTT; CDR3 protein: CASSLGRYNSPLHF
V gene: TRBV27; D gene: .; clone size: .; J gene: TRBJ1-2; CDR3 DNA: TGTGCCAGCAGTTTCCGGGGCGCTGACTATGGCTACACCTTC; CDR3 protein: CASSFRGADYGYTF
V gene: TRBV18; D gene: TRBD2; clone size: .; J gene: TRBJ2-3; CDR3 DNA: TGTGCCAGCTCACCACCTGGGACTACTACAGATACGCAGTATTTT; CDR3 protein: CASSPPGTTTDTQYF
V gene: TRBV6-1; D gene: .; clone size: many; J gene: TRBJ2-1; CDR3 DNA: TGTGCCAGCAGTGAAGCGCTTCTGTACAGTTCGGACAATGAGCAGTTCTTC; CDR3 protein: CASSEALLYSSDNEQFF
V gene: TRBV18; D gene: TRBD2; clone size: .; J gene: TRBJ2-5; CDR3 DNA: TGTGCCAGCGCACCAGCAGCGGGGGGGCCGGAGACCCAGTACTTC; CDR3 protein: CASAPAAGGPETQYF
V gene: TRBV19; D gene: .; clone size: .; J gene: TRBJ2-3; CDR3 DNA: TGTGCCAGTAGTATCGGCGGGGATGCAGATACGCAGTATTTT; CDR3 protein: CASSIGGDADTQYF
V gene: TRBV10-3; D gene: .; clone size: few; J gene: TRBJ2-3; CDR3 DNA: TGTGCCATGGGTGTCAGCGTCACAGATACGCAGTATTTT; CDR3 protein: CAMGVSVTDTQYF
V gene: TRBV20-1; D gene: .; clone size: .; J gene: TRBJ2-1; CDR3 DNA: TGCAGTGCTAGAGATCTGGGCGGGGCTCGCTCCTACAATGAGCAGTTCTTC; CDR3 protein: CSARDLGGARSYNEQFF
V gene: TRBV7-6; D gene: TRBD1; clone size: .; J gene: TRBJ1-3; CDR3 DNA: TGTGCTAGCAGCTTGTACAGGGGGCGAGGAAACACCATATATTTT; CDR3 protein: CASSLYRGRGNTIYF